The 24 T cell receptor beta chains below were found in one sample sequenced in a study of T cell responses to AZD1222 COVID-19 vaccine. The assay was immunoSEQ multiplex PCR, and TCRdb's table has in-frame clones only and misses some. Among some 120,000 clones, around 80% were seen once, and the ten largest hold roughly a quarter. The sample consisted of peripheral blood, taken 28 days after the second AZD1222 dose. All receptors come from an adult who received the AZD1222 COVID-19 vaccine.

The chain combines TRBV4-3 with TRBJ2-7; D call uncertain. Trimming removed 4 bases at V and 2 bases at J, with 18 bases between. CDR1 and CDR2 from the germline V gene are LGHNA and YSLEER. The CDR3 spans 16 residues. For the CDR3, the DNA is TGCGCCAGCAGCCGGAAATATGCGCGCTTAACCTACGAGCAGTACTTC. This gives the protein CASSRKYARLTYEQYF.

This clone has only one observation. The chain couples TRBV9 to TRBJ1-5; no clear D. The V end was cut by 0 bases, the J end by 6 bases, with 10 bases between. CDR1 and CDR2 from the germline V gene are SGDLS and YYNGEE. This CDR3 is 14 amino acids long. The CDR3 sequence: CASSVAGSGQPQHF. CDR3 sequence (DNA): TGTGCCAGCAGCGTAGCTGGGTCAGGTCAGCCCCAGCATTTT.

V and J are TRBV5-1 and TRBJ2-7; D assignment may be TRBD1 or TRBD2 (6 bases each). In germline, CDR1 is SGHRS, CDR2 YFSETQ. The CDR3 covers 14 residues. V lost 4 bases to trimming and J lost 2 bases, with 13 bases between them. CDR3 nucleotide sequence: TGCGCCAGCAGCCAATTGGGGGGCCCCTACGAGCAGTACTTC. As protein: CASSQLGGPYEQYF.

The rearrangement links TRBV3-1 (or the pseudogene TRBV3-2) to TRBJ2-3, with D tentatively TRBD1 (5 bases). This CDR3 comprises 16 residues. From germline, CDR1 is LGHDT and CDR2 YNNKEL (reference sequence). V gave up 0 bases and J gave up 7 bases, with 17 bases separating them. The CDR3 is CASSQERKGRIHTQYF. The CDR3, as DNA: TGTGCCAGCAGCCAAGAAAGGAAGGGGCGCATTCATACGCAGTATTTT.

The V call is TRBV29-1, the J call TRBJ2-3; D possibly corresponds to TRBD2 (5 bases). The CDR3 has 13 residues. Germline assignment: CDR1 SQVTM and CDR2 ANQGSEA. V lost 6 bases and J lost 9, with 19 bases in between. This chain's CDR3 is CSVRGQHRETQYF. CDR3 DNA: TGCAGCGTCCGAGGGCAGCACCGAGAGACGCAGTATTTT.

The DNA for the CDR3 is TGTGCCAGCAGTTACGGGACTAGGAGAATGTCAGATACGCAGTATTTT. Protein: CASSYGTRRMSDTQYF. The V and J genes are TRBV3-1 (or the pseudogene TRBV3-2) and TRBJ2-3, with TRBD2 matching over 8 bases. The trim removed 6 bases at V and 4 bases at J, leaving 12 bases unmatched. Germline CDR1 reads LGHDT; CDR2 reads YNNKEL (reference sequence). The CDR3 is made up of 16 amino acids.

V gene TRBV29-1 combines with J gene TRBJ2-3; either TRBD1 or TRBD2 may supply D (5 bases each). Germline V gene lookup returns CDR1 SQVTM and CDR2 ANQGSEA. This CDR3 spans 14 amino acids. V was cut by 6 bases and J by 0 bases, with 13 bases left in between. The CDR3 loop reads CSVIGTASTDTQYF. DNA for the CDR3: TGCAGCGTAATAGGGACGGCGAGCACAGATACGCAGTATTTT.

The chain uses TRBV28 and TRBJ1-1, with a weak D call TRBD1 (5 bases). The germline V gene has CDR1 MDHEN and CDR2 SYDVKM. CDR3 size: 16 residues. The ends were cut back, 2 bases at V and 1 base at J, with 14 bases in the middle. The CDR3 protein is CASSLIPWGSNTEAFF. As DNA, the CDR3 is TGTGCCAGCAGTTTAATTCCGTGGGGCTCGAACACTGAAGCTTTCTTT. Full variable domain (outside the CDR3, taken from reference TRBV28 and TRBJ1-1): DVKVTQSSRYLVKRTGEKVFLECVQDMDHENMFWYRQDPGLGLRLIYFSYDVKMKEKGDIPEGYSVSREKKERFSLILESASTNQTSMYLCASSLIPWGSNTEAFFGQGTRLTVV.

This sequence joins TRBV27 and TRBJ2-3; 10 nucleotides agree with TRBD1. Germline V gene sequence: CDR1 MNHEY, CDR2 SMNVEV (reference sequence). V lost 2 bases, J lost 3 bases, and 2 bases stayed unmatched. CDR3 length: 15 residues. The CDR3 is CASSLRQGATDTQYF. The CDR3 bases are TGTGCCAGCAGTTTAAGACAGGGGGCTACAGATACGCAGTATTTT.

The chain carries TRBV5-5 and TRBJ2-7; TRBD2 might be the D (5 bases). The CDR3 runs to 14 residues. V shed 0 bases and J shed 2 bases, with 9 bases lying between them. The V gene's germline CDR1 is SGHKS and CDR2 YYEKEE (reference sequence). Here the CDR3 DNA reads TGTGCCAGCAGCTTGGTCACAGCGGCCTACGAGCAGTACTTC. Amino acid sequence: CASSLVTAAYEQYF.

The chain recombines TRBV7-2 with TRBJ1-3, with D possibly being TRBD1 (6 bases). V lost 5 bases, J lost 0 bases, and 14 bases lay in between. The CDR3 contains 16 residues. Germline CDR1 SGHTA, CDR2 FQGNSA. DNA for the CDR3: TGTGCCAGCAGCGTCGGGACATACGCCTCTGGAAACACCATATATTTT. Protein product: CASSVGTYASGNTIYF.

The rearrangement joins TRBV10-3 to TRBJ2-5, with TRBD1 matching over 7 bases. This CDR3 is built from 13 residues. Germline loops: CDR1 ENHRY, CDR2 SYGVKD. Trimming took 11 bases from V and 1 from J; bases not matched to a gene: 7. The CDR3 sequence: CASQQGIQETQYF. Here the CDR3 DNA reads TGTGCCTCGCAACAGGGGATCCAAGAGACCCAGTACTTC.

This clone has a handful of counts. The chain uses TRBV19 and TRBJ1-5; the D is unclear. The CDR3 is 12 amino acids. CDR1 is LNHDA, CDR2 SQIVND, per germline (reference sequence). Trimming shortened V by 3 bases and J by 3 bases, and 3 bases separated the two germline ends. The CDR3 DNA reads as TGTGCCAGTAGTATCAACAATCAGCCCCAGCATTTT. The encoded protein is CASSINNQPQHF.

The chain combines TRBV5-8 with TRBJ2-1; 7 bases agree with TRBD2. The germline CDR1 and CDR2 sequences are SGHTS and YDEGEE. The CDR3 is 15 amino acids. V lost 7 bases and J lost 3; bases outside the gene matches: 10. The CDR3 DNA sequence: TGTGCCAGCTATTCGGGGGGAACCCACTACAATGAGCAGTTCTTC. Amino acids: CASYSGGTHYNEQFF.

The chain employs TRBV4-1 and TRBJ2-3; unclear D gene. There are 13 residues in the CDR3. Germline lookup yields CDR1 MGHRA and CDR2 YSYEKL. V was clipped by 3 bases and J by 6 bases, with 10 bases between them. In DNA form, the CDR3 reads TGCGCCAGCAGCCATACCAGGATCGATACGCAGTATTTT. Translation gives CASSHTRIDTQYF.

The V gene is TRBV28, the J gene TRBJ1-4; weak D call: TRBD1 (5 bases). Per germline, CDR1 MDHEN and CDR2 SYDVKM. The V end was cut by 3 bases, the J end by 7 bases, with 15 bases between. CDR3 length: 15 amino acids. CDR3 protein: CASSFSRGRGEKLFF. As DNA, the CDR3 is TGTGCCAGCAGTTTTTCCCGGGGACGGGGTGAAAAACTGTTTTTT.

This rearrangement joins TRBV4-3 to TRBJ1-2; D remains ambiguous. This CDR3 spans 12 amino acids. CDR1 LGHNA and CDR2 YSLEER come from the germline V gene. The V end lost 3 bases, the J end lost 3 bases, and 5 bases lay between the germline ends. CDR3 sequence (DNA): TGCGCCAGCAGCCAGGACTACTATGGCTACACCTTC. This gives the protein CASSQDYYGYTF.

This clone occurred a few times. V and J are TRBV18 and TRBJ2-1; 9 bases fit TRBD2. Germline CDR1 reads KGHSH; CDR2 reads LQKENI. V dropped 6 bases and J dropped 5; count of bases not matched to a gene: 5. The CDR3 loop spans 14 amino acids. This CDR3 is CASSAGGQDNEQFF. CDR3 in DNA: TGTGCCAGCTCCGCGGGGGGGCAGGACAATGAGCAGTTCTTC.

The V gene is TRBV5-5, the J gene TRBJ1-3; D is ambiguous. Trimming cost V 3 bases and J 7 bases, with 8 bases left between them. CDR3 length: 12 amino acids. The germline CDR1 and CDR2 sequences are SGHKS and YYEKEE (reference sequence). The CDR3 nucleotides read TGTGCCAGCAGCTCTGAGGCGAACACCATATATTTT. Translated: CASSSEANTIYF.

CDR3 sequence reads: CAISEFGTGRDSPLHF. CDR3 coding DNA: TGTGCCATCAGTGAGTTTGGGACAGGGAGAGATTCACCCCTCCACTTT. V gene TRBV10-3 combines with J gene TRBJ1-6; 9 positions match TRBD1. The CDR3 is 16 residues long. Germline lookup yields CDR1 ENHRY and CDR2 SYGVKD. The V segment lost 1 base and the J segment 8 bases; nucleotides outside the gene matches: 6.

The V gene is TRBV28, the J gene TRBJ2-7, with 9 bases identical to TRBD1. Trimming removed 4 bases from V and 5 bases from J; junction bases left unmatched: 6. This CDR3 has 14 residues. Germline V gene sequence: CDR1 MDHEN, CDR2 SYDVKM. The CDR3: CASSSGTGKHEQYF. CDR3 bases: TGTGCCAGCAGTTCCGGGACAGGGAAACACGAGCAGTACTTC. Looking up the rest from reference TRBV28 and TRBJ2-7 gives the full variable domain: DVKVTQSSRYLVKRTGEKVFLECVQDMDHENMFWYRQDPGLGLRLIYFSYDVKMKEKGDIPEGYSVSREKKERFSLILESASTNQTSMYLCASSSGTGKHEQYFGPGTRLTVT.

This chain uses TRBV5-4 with TRBJ2-1; the D is unclear. The CDR3 is 13 amino acids. The germline CDR1 and CDR2 sequences are SGHNT and YYREEE (reference sequence). Trimming cost V 2 bases and J 3 bases, with 6 bases left between them. The DNA for the CDR3 is TGTGCCAGCAGCTTAGGGATCTACAATGAGCAGTTCTTC. Translated: CASSLGIYNEQFF.

This clone was counted once. The chain uses TRBV4-1 and TRBJ2-1, with a tentative D call TRBD1 (5 bases). Germline assignment: CDR1 MGHRA and CDR2 YSYEKL. The CDR3 contains 15 residues. The ends were cut back, 0 bases at V and 10 bases at J, with 16 bases in the middle. CDR3 residues: CASSQEQPSGHEQFF. The CDR3 nucleotides are TGCGCCAGCAGCCAAGAGCAGCCATCCGGACACGAGCAGTTCTTC.

V and J are TRBV6-5 and TRBJ1-2; D is unresolved. CDR3 size: 13 residues. The V and J ends lost 4 bases and 3 bases respectively, with 9 bases between them. CDR1 and CDR2 from the germline V gene are MNHEY and SVGAGI. Written as DNA, the CDR3 is TGTGCCAGCAGTTTTGGCGGTGACTATGGCTACACCTTC. Residues: CASSFGGDYGYTF.